The 5 T cell receptor beta chains listed next were all sequenced from one sample in a study of blood T cell repertoires in COVID-19. Assay: immunoSEQ multiplex PCR; the TCRdb copy retains only in-frame clones and omits some. This sample yields 80,000 to 130,000 clones, of which around 90% are seen a single time; more than 5.5% belongs to the top ten. The sequencing input was peripheral blood. These receptors originate from a woman aged 60-75 years with acute or convalescent COVID-19.

The chain employs TRBV10-3 and TRBJ1-1, with D perhaps matching TRBD1 (5 bases). The CDR3 has 13 amino acids. Per the germline V gene, CDR1 is ENHRY and CDR2 is SYGVKD. Trimming removed 6 bases at V and 0 bases at J, with 8 bases between. In DNA form, the CDR3 reads TGTGCCATCAGCCGACAGATGAACACTGAAGCTTTCTTT. Translation gives CAISRQMNTEAFF.

J is TRBJ1-2 and V is TRBV5-1, with TRBD1 matching 10 bases. CDR1 is SGHRS and CDR2 is YFSETQ in the germline V gene. This CDR3 contains 15 residues. J lost 0 bases, V lost 4 bases, and 3 bases had no gene match. CDR3 region: CASSGGTGANYGYTF. CDR3 nucleotide sequence: TGCGCCAGCAGCGGCGGGACAGGGGCTAACTATGGCTACACCTTC.

The table lists this clone with a few counts. J is TRBJ2-7 and V is TRBV12-3 or TRBV12-4; 7 bases are shared with TRBD2. Trimming cost V 7 bases and J 7 bases; bases outside gene matches: 4. The CDR3 contains 11 residues. The CDR3 sequence is CASTSGGEQYF. In DNA form, the CDR3 reads TGTGCCAGCACCTCCGGGGGGGAGCAGTACTTC.

The chain uses TRBV28 and TRBJ2-7; TRBD1 might be the D (5 bases). Trimming stripped 6 bases from V and 4 bases from J, with 10 bases between. The CDR3 has 12 amino acids. Germline V gene sequence: CDR1 MDHEN, CDR2 SYDVKM. As DNA, the CDR3 is TGTGCCAGCAGCAGACAGCGTTACGAGCAGTACTTC. It yields the protein CASSRQRYEQYF.

This chain joins TRBV28 and TRBJ2-7, with D tentatively TRBD2 (6 bases). CDR3 length equals 16 residues. The germline V gene has CDR1 MDHEN and CDR2 SYDVKM. Trimming removed 4 bases at V and 4 bases at J, with 20 bases between. The CDR3 is CASSSSWEARLYEQYV. The CDR3 DNA sequence: TGTGCCAGCAGTTCCTCCTGGGAGGCCCGATTATACGAGCAGTACGTC.